This TCR beta chain was captured by sequencing in a study of blood T cell repertoires in COVID-19. Assay: immunoSEQ multiplex PCR; the TCRdb copy retains only in-frame clones and omits some. Here the sample spans approximately 400,000 clones, less than 90% being singletons. The specimen sequenced was PBMCs or T cells enriched from blood (not recorded which). This TCR derives from a woman in her fifties or sixties who had recovered from COVID-19.

The CDR3: CASSGGTGLIHEQYF. CDR3 nucleotides: TGTGCCAGCAGCGGCGGGACAGGGTTGATCCACGAGCAGTACTTC. The V and J genes are TRBV5-6 and TRBJ2-7; 9 bases align to TRBD1. The J segment lost 5 bases and the V segment lost 4 bases, leaving 10 bases of the junction unmatched. The CDR3 sequence is 15 residues long. Germline values: CDR1 SGHDT, CDR2 YYEEEE.